This is a list of T cell receptor beta chains from one sample in a study of CD8 T cells in ankylosing spondylitis. Using its own MiXCR run on the 5' RACE reads, TCRdb lists one record per CDR3 protein. The sample consists of 350,000 or so distinct CDR3 sequences, 8% of them appearing once. The sequenced material came from blood, either unsorted or a sorted T cell fraction (not recorded which). Receptors originate from a male donor with ankylosing spondylitis. CDR3s include the opening cysteine and the closing phenylalanine or tryptophan. A D gene is named only where the DNA matches it firmly. Size tells how often a clone was seen (once, few, many) or the class of an expanded clone, and some rows leave it out.

j_call,v_call,d_call,clone_size,cdr3_aa,cdr3_nt
TRBJ2-1,TRBV7-9,-,-,CASTSAKVGEQFF,TGTGCCAGCACTAGCGCTAAGGTGGGTGAGCAGTTCTTC
TRBJ2-7,TRBV10-3,-,-,CAISEVGYEQYF,TGTGCCATCAGTGAAGTCGGGTACGAGCAGTACTTC
TRBJ2-4,TRBV27,TRBD1,few,CASSYRGVQYF,TGTGCCAGCAGCTACAGGGGCGTTCAGTACTTC
TRBJ1-5,TRBV7-2,-,-,CASSLFGSLGQPQHF,TGTGCCAGCAGCTTGTTCGGGAGCCTAGGTCAGCCCCAGCATTTT
TRBJ1-5,TRBV3-1,-,-,CASSQGPTIQPQHF,TGTGCCAGCAGCCAAGGGCCAACGATCCAGCCCCAGCATTTT
TRBJ1-2,TRBV18,-,few,CASSPARLEERYTF,TGTGCCAGCTCACCAGCGAGACTAGAGGAGCGCTACACCTTC
TRBJ2-7,TRBV7-6,-,many,CASSEINYEQYF,TGTGCCAGCAGTGAGATAAACTACGAGCAGTACTTC
TRBJ2-7,TRBV10-3,-,many,CAIGGSYEQYF,TGTGCCATCGGGGGTTCCTACGAGCAGTACTTC
TRBJ2-7,TRBV7-9,TRBD1,few,CASKRGQADYEQYF,TGTGCCAGCAAACGGGGACAGGCGGACTACGAGCAGTACTTC
TRBJ1-1,TRBV3-1,-,-,CASSQPRVGTTEAFF,TGTGCCAGCAGCCAACCCCGGGTCGGTACCACTGAAGCTTTCTTT
TRBJ2-3,TRBV29-1,-,few,CSVEEIADTQYF,TGCAGCGTTGAAGAGATCGCAGATACGCAGTATTTT
TRBJ2-7,TRBV12-3/TRBV12-4,TRBD2,-,CASRAGGSSYEQYF,TGTGCCAGCAGGGCCGGGGGGAGCTCCTACGAGCAGTACTTC
TRBJ2-7,TRBV20-1,TRBD2,few,CSAYGLAGELQYF,TGCAGTGCGTACGGACTAGCGGGAGAATTGCAGTACTTC
TRBJ2-1,TRBV12-3/TRBV12-4,TRBD2,many,CASSKGLAPYNEQFF,TGTGCCAGCAGCAAGGGACTAGCTCCGTACAATGAGCAGTTCTTC
TRBJ1-6,TRBV12-3/TRBV12-4,TRBD1,few,CASSLGTGNNSPLHF,TGTGCCAGCAGTCTCGGGACAGGGAATAATTCACCCCTCCACTTT
TRBJ2-2,TRBV10-3,TRBD2,-,CAISERLAGEAGELFF,TGTGCCATCAGTGAGCGGCTAGCGGGAGAGGCCGGGGAGCTGTTTTTT
TRBJ2-7,TRBV7-2,-,few,CASSLEVGQYF,TGTGCCAGCAGCTTAGAAGTAGGGCAGTACTTC
TRBJ2-7,TRBV5-1,-,few,CASSPITRAGYEQYF,TGCGCCAGCAGTCCCATCACACGGGCTGGCTACGAGCAGTACTTC
TRBJ1-1,TRBV19,-,-,CASSPQANTEAFF,TGTGCCAGTAGCCCTCAAGCGAACACTGAAGCTTTCTTT
TRBJ2-7,TRBV4-2,TRBD1,-,CASSQERQGTYEQYF,TGTGCCAGCAGCCAAGAACGACAGGGGACCTACGAGCAGTACTTC
TRBJ1-2,TRBV12-3/TRBV12-4,-,few,CASSPDGGGYTF,TGTGCCAGCAGCCCGGACGGGGGCGGCTACACCTTC
TRBJ2-7,TRBV14,TRBD2,few,CASSHKSDLGLGRRLAGYSYEQYF,TGTGCCAGCAGCCATAAAAGTGACTTGGGGTTAGGGAGAAGACTAGCGGGCTACTCCTACGAGCAGTACTTC
TRBJ2-7,TRBV5-1,-,-,CASSLAVNRQGYEQYF,TGCGCCAGCAGCTTGGCCGTGAACAGACAAGGCTACGAGCAGTACTTC
TRBJ2-7,TRBV7-2,-,few,CASSQGHATSSYEQYF,TGTGCCAGCAGCCAGGGGCACGCCACTTCGTCCTACGAGCAGTACTTC
TRBJ2-1,TRBV18,TRBD2,-,CASSPPTSEGYNEQFF,TGTGCCAGCTCACCACCGACTAGCGAGGGCTACAATGAGCAGTTCTTC
TRBJ2-5,TRBV5-1,-,few,CASSLGAVPPGGETQYF,TGCGCCAGCAGCTTGGGAGCAGTGCCTCCGGGCGGAGAGACCCAGTACTTC
TRBJ2-3,TRBV28,TRBD2,many,CATYGEGLADTQYF,TGTGCCACCTATGGGGAGGGCCTCGCAGATACGCAGTATTTT
TRBJ1-6,TRBV20-1,TRBD1,-,CSASTGGHNSHLHF,TGCAGTGCTAGCACAGGGGGTCATAATTCACACCTCCACTTT
TRBJ2-5,TRBV12-3/TRBV12-4,-,-,CASRGGGGKETQYF,TGTGCCAGCAGGGGGGGAGGGGGCAAAGAGACCCAGTACTTC
TRBJ1-1,TRBV19,-,-,CASSITGIRTEAFF,TGTGCCAGTAGTATTACAGGAATCAGAACTGAAGCTTTCTTT
TRBJ2-1,TRBV5-6,TRBD1,many,CASSLAGQAKQFF,TGTGCCAGCAGCTTGGCAGGACAGGCAAAGCAGTTCTTC
TRBJ2-7,TRBV7-2,TRBD2,-,CASSLVAGERAEQYF,TGTGCCAGCAGCTTAGTTGCGGGAGAAAGGGCCGAGCAGTACTTC
TRBJ2-7,TRBV4-1,TRBD2,few,CASSQESREGEQYF,TGCGCCAGCAGCCAAGAAAGTAGGGAGGGCGAGCAGTACTTC
TRBJ2-7,TRBV15,-,few,CATSRHPAGISYEQYF,TGTGCCACCAGCCGGCACCCCGCAGGCATTTCCTACGAGCAGTACTTC
TRBJ2-1,TRBV6-5,TRBD1,-,CASSYSGQVDNEQFF,TGTGCCAGCAGTTACTCGGGACAGGTCGACAATGAGCAGTTCTTC
TRBJ2-3,TRBV20-1,TRBD2,-,CSASAGGIDTQYF,TGCAGTGCTAGTGCGGGAGGGATAGATACGCAGTATTTT
TRBJ1-6,TRBV7-2,TRBD1,-,CASSLTGTGNSPLHF,TGTGCCAGCAGCCTAACCGGGACAGGAAATTCACCCCTCCACTTT
TRBJ2-4,TRBV6-4,-,few,CASPFHRADLLAKNIQYF,TGTGCCAGCCCCTTCCACAGGGCAGACCTCTTAGCCAAAAACATTCAGTACTTC
TRBJ1-4,TRBV6-6,-,few,CASRDGGGEKLFF,TGTGCCAGCCGCGACGGGGGTGGGGAAAAACTGTTTTTT
TRBJ1-1,TRBV7-3,-,many,CASSLTVGGTAFF,TGTGCCAGCAGCTTAACTGTTGGGGGTACGGCTTTCTTT
TRBJ2-7,TRBV15,-,-,CATTQARAGSYEQYF,TGTGCCACCACCCAGGCCAGGGCAGGGTCGTACGAGCAGTACTTC
TRBJ2-3,TRBV25-1,-,many,CASSPMTTPRTADTQYF,TGTGCCAGCAGCCCCATGACGACTCCTCGGACGGCAGATACGCAGTATTTT
TRBJ1-6,TRBV5-1,-,-,CASSPFGASSNSPLHF,TGCGCCAGCAGTCCGTTTGGGGCGTCGAGCAATTCACCCCTCCACTTT
TRBJ2-1,TRBV28,TRBD2,many,CASSSPRASGSDEQFF,TGTGCCAGCAGTTCCCCCAGGGCTAGCGGGAGCGATGAGCAGTTCTTC
TRBJ2-3,TRBV5-6,TRBD2,-,CASSLAGGSADTQYF,TGTGCCAGCAGCTTGGCCGGGGGGTCGGCAGATACGCAGTATTTT
TRBJ2-7,TRBV10-3,TRBD1,-,CAIREDRGHDEQYF,TGTGCCATCAGAGAGGACAGGGGGCATGACGAGCAGTACTTC
TRBJ2-3,TRBV3-1,-,-,CASSPLTSTDTQYF,TGTGCCAGCAGCCCCCTGACAAGCACAGATACGCAGTATTTT
TRBJ1-2,TRBV27,TRBD1,many,CASSYRTGGIVSYTF,TGTGCCAGCAGCTACCGGACAGGGGGTATAGTAAGCTACACCTTC
TRBJ2-7,TRBV4-2,-,few,CASSQGGNYEQYF,TGTGCCAGCAGCCAAGGGGGGAACTACGAGCAGTACTTC
TRBJ2-1,TRBV20-1,TRBD2,-,CSARGAGEFWSEQFF,TGCAGTGCTAGAGGGGCGGGAGAGTTTTGGAGTGAGCAGTTCTTC
TRBJ2-5,TRBV5-1,TRBD2,many,CASSLIGLVQETQYF,TGCGCCAGCAGCTTGATAGGACTAGTCCAAGAGACCCAGTACTTC
TRBJ2-2,TRBV6-5,TRBD2,-,CASSYSGTSENTGELFF,TGTGCCAGCAGTTACTCGGGGACTAGCGAGAACACCGGGGAGCTGTTTTTT
TRBJ1-6,TRBV12-3/TRBV12-4,-,few,CASSLKDQGSLHF,TGTGCCAGCAGTTTAAAGGATCAGGGATCGCTCCACTTT
TRBJ2-2,TRBV12-3/TRBV12-4,TRBD1,-,CASRSGQGGNTGELFF,TGTGCCAGCAGGTCAGGACAGGGGGGGAACACCGGGGAGCTGTTTTTT
TRBJ2-2,TRBV7-6,TRBD2,once,CASSSAGGPAGELFF,TGTGCCAGCAGCTCAGCGGGAGGGCCCGCCGGGGAGCTGTTTTTT